What follows describes a single T cell receptor (beta chain). This CDR3 is 12 amino acids long. The V end lost 5 bases, the J end lost 2 bases, and 5 bases lay between the germline ends. Germline loops: CDR1 MGHRA, CDR2 YSYEKL. The repertoire was sequenced with immunoSEQ multiplex PCR; TCRdb's copy has only in-frame clones and lacks some. This repertoire shows more than 85,000 clones, around 90% found once; its top ten account for around 2.9%. The record originates from a study of blood T cell repertoires in COVID-19. Study information: Specimens from acute and convalescent COVID-19 originated in the United States, Italy and Spain.

Sequencing was carried out using peripheral blood. The V and J genes are TRBV4-1 and TRBJ2-3; D unresolved. The TCR was taken from a man aged 50-59 years with active or convalescent COVID-19. CDR3: CASSSDTDTQYF. CDR3 bases: TGCGCCAGCAGCTCAGACACAGATACGCAGTATTTT.